This T cell receptor beta chain was captured by sequencing in a study of metastatic and nonmetastatic thyroid tumors. Study summary: Repertoires from malignant and benign thyroid patients were compared across blood and tumor or nodule tissue.

From germline, CDR1 is MRHNA and CDR2 SNTAGT. CDR3 length: 14 residues. TCRdb redid the clone calls on the PCR reads using MiXCR. The sample has under 20,000 clones, roughly 25% seen once; the top ten hold roughly 11%. No treatment had been given to any patient before thyroid surgery. Notes on the study in general: Benign nodules reportedly had significantly lower TCR beta diversity than malignant thyroid tumors in blood and tumor.

A remark on this clone: Antigen specificity is unknown.

V and J are TRBV6-4 and TRBJ2-3; D gene ambiguous. The sequenced sample was blood. The receptor was isolated from a male donor with papillary thyroid cancer or a benign thyroid nodule (not recorded which). Some clones in this sample may be carry-over from other donors' samples. This chain's CDR3 is CGCSRGGSTDTQYF. CDR3 nucleotides: TGTGGGTGCAGTCGAGGTGGGAGCACAGATACGCAGTATTTT.